These 11 T cell receptor beta chains came from one sample sequenced in a study of shared clonotypes between healthy human individuals. Profiled with immunoSEQ multiplex PCR; TCRdb holds only in-frame clones, not every one. The sample holds about 1.1 million clones, approximately 80% seen once. Sequencing input: memory CD4+ T cells from PBMCs. Described subset: CD45RA-negative fraction. The receptors were sampled from a man aged 18 to 29 in good health. Some clones in this sample may be carry-over from other donors' samples.

This clone was detected once. The chain employs TRBV19 and TRBJ1-2; the D gene is possibly TRBD1 (6 bases). This CDR3 spans 14 amino acids. CDR1 and CDR2 (germline): LNHDA, SQIVND (reference sequence). The V gene lost 3 bases and the J gene lost 4 bases, with 12 bases spanning the gap. The CDR3 region is CASSMRGSFYGYTF. The CDR3 DNA sequence: TGTGCCAGTAGTATGAGGGGGAGTTTCTATGGCTACACCTTC.

V and J are TRBV11-2 and TRBJ2-7; TRBD2 is a possible D gene (6 bases). V lost 5 bases and J lost 7, with 12 bases in between. Germline CDR1 SGHAT, CDR2 FQNNGV. This CDR3 is built from 12 residues. CDR3 amino acids: CASSRPREEQYF. CDR3 bases: TGTGCCAGCAGCCGCCCCCGGGAGGAGCAGTACTTC.

This clone showed up many times. This chain uses TRBV25-1 with TRBJ1-1; the D is unclear. This CDR3 comprises 11 residues. V gave up 6 bases and J gave up 1 base, with 3 bases separating them. Germline V gives CDR1 MGHDK, CDR2 SYGVNS. The CDR3 DNA follows: TGTGCCAGCAGGAGGAACACTGAAGCTTTCTTT. Protein: CASRRNTEAFF. The full variable domain, its missing parts supplied by reference TRBV25-1 and TRBJ1-1, is EADIYQTPRYLVIGTGKKITLECSQTMGHDKMYWYQQDPGMELHLIHYSYGVNSTEKGDLSSESTVSRIRTEHFPLTLESARPSHTSQYLCASRRNTEAFFGQGTRLTVV.

In this sample, this clone turned up many times. Other nucleotide sequences in the sample specify the same CDR3. The gene calls are TRBV4-1 and TRBJ2-2; 7 nucleotides match TRBD2. Germline V gene lookup returns CDR1 MGHRA and CDR2 YSYEKL. CDR3 length: 17 amino acids. V lost 0 bases and J lost 7; bases outside the gene matches: 11. Written as DNA, the CDR3 is TGCGCCAGCAGCCAAGAAGGAGGACTAGTAAATGTCGGGGAGCTGTTTTTT. Translated: CASSQEGGLVNVGELFF.

The sample holds a few counts of this clone. The chain links TRBV19 to TRBJ2-6; TRBD1 aligns across 8 bases. Germline trimming cut 9 bases from V and 0 bases from J; bases unmatched to any gene: 7. The germline V gene has CDR1 LNHDA and CDR2 SQIVND (reference sequence). The CDR3 spans 16 residues. CDR3 sequence reads: CASWTGPSSGANVLTF. The DNA for the CDR3 is TGTGCCAGCTGGACAGGGCCTAGCTCTGGGGCCAACGTCCTGACTTTC.

The genes are TRBV7-3 and TRBJ1-2; the D is unclear. From germline, CDR1 is SGHTA and CDR2 FQGTGA. The length of the CDR3 is 13 residues. V lost 5 bases and J lost 3, with 10 bases in between. The CDR3 loop is CASSMDGYYGYTF. The CDR3 DNA is TGTGCCAGCAGCATGGACGGATACTATGGCTACACCTTC.

The chain carries TRBV28 and TRBJ2-5; TRBD2 agrees at 11 bases. The CDR3 has 14 amino acids. Germline CDR1 reads MDHEN; CDR2 reads SYDVKM. The junction had 5 bases not matched to a gene; V was cut back by 6 bases and J by 5 bases. CDR3 sequence reads: CASRVAGGMETQYF. CDR3 in DNA: TGTGCCAGCAGAGTAGCGGGAGGGATGGAGACCCAGTACTTC.

This clone was found once. The chain couples TRBV11-2 to TRBJ1-4; D not certain. V lost 1 base and J lost 7, with 10 bases in between. The CDR3 is made up of 14 amino acids. Germline assignment: CDR1 SGHAT and CDR2 FQNNGV. The CDR3 region has the DNA TGTGCCAGCAGCTTAGCCGGGATTAGTGAAAAACTGTTTTTT. This translates into CASSLAGISEKLFF.

The J gene is TRBJ2-5, the V gene TRBV15; 7 positions match TRBD2. The V gene end was trimmed by 5 bases and the J gene end by 7 bases; junction bases not matched to a gene: 13. This CDR3 region has 15 residues. From germline, CDR1 is LNHNV and CDR2 YYDKDF (reference sequence). CDR3 nucleotide sequence: TGTGCCACCAGCTCTCCAACCGCGGGGGTAGGGACCCAGTACTTC. It translates to CATSSPTAGVGTQYF. The full variable domain, with the rest looked up from reference TRBV15 and TRBJ2-5, is DAMVIQNPRYQVTQFGKPVTLSCSQTLNHNVMYWYQQKSSQAPKLLFHYYDKDFNNEADTPDNFQSRRPNTSFCFLDIRSPGLGDTAMYLCATSSPTAGVGTQYFGPGTRLLVL.

This clone was seen once. CDR3 coding DNA: TGTGCCTTTTCCATCGGGCTAGCGGGAGGCAATGAGCAGTTCTTC. Translating gives CAFSIGLAGGNEQFF. The rearrangement joins TRBV7-2 to TRBJ2-1; 11 positions match TRBD2. V lost 11 bases to trimming and J lost 6 bases; unmatched junction nucleotides: 12. The CDR3 contains 15 residues. CDR1 SGHTA and CDR2 FQGNSA come from the germline V gene.

A remark on this clone: This may be a read error: a much more frequent sequence differs by one nucleotide. The chain carries TRBV25-1 and TRBJ2-5; D might be TRBD2 (5 bases). Trimming removed 6 bases at V and 5 bases at J, with 10 bases between. CDR3 size: 12 residues. CDR1 is MGHDK and CDR2 is SYGVNS in the germline V gene. The CDR3 DNA reads as TGTGCCAGCAGCCCCCGGAGGGAGACCCAGTACTTC. It specifies CASSPRRETQYF.